This record looks at one TCR beta chain sequence and its context. Its antigen remains unidentified. Per-base quality was not reported, and no clone a single base away is much larger than it. TCR CDR3 regions were amplified from genomic DNA by multiplex PCR using the deep immunoSEQ assay. Extracted genomic DNA from each cell subset was distributed evenly across all wells of several immunoSEQ 96-well plates, and each plate was treated as a replicate. For sorted subsets, roughly 200 ng of genomic DNA, equivalent to roughly 33,000 T cell genomes, went into each replicate PCR. Purified libraries were measured with a Qubit 3.0 fluorometer, size-checked on a Bioanalyzer 2100, and measured again with the KAPA Library Quantification kit. Every immunoSEQ 96-well plate was sequenced on a dedicated single-read 150-cycle Illumina NextSeq 550 flow cell. The study's processing was this. The immunoSEQ output contained only junctional sequences without quality scores, so filtering could not match that applied to full-length reads. Sequences were annotated with PyIR, a Python wrapper for IgBLAST v1.9, using IMGT germline references to assign V/J genes and CDR3. Reads were removed for weak V/J assignments (E-value above 1e-6), missing CDR3, stop codons, out-of-frame junctions, or ambiguous translated residues. V3J clonotypes were defined as sequences sharing an identical inferred V gene, J gene, and CDR3 amino acid sequence. Percentage overlap between repertoires was computed as shared unique clonotypes divided by the size of the smaller repertoire. Three approaches were used to assess repertoire richness: RTK rarefaction, the Chao1 estimator, and Recon v2.1 estimates of unobserved clonotypes. Generation probabilities were computed with OLGA for all TCRbeta clonotypes obtained by the gDNA method from four donors. Sourced from immuneACCESS, this table was stored by TCRdb with only in-frame sequences that have V and J called. A share of the clones is absent; for the studies checked, an unresolved V gene accounts for under half, and the remainder has no known explanation. V, J and clone size are taken as reported in that table, and D and trimming were inferred from the DNA itself. Within this sample are millions of clones, with over 90% of them counted one time only. Of the sample, 0.35% to 0.5% falls within the top ten clones.

Donors were healthy HIV-negative adults with no recently reported acute infections or vaccinations. Every donor was a Caucasian adult residing in Nashville, Tennessee, USA. Magnetic negative selection was used to enrich CD4+ T cells, after which naive cells were positively selected on CD45RA and the negative fraction became the memory subset. Blood was collected by leukapheresis, and PBMCs were isolated by Ficoll-Histopaque density gradient centrifugation and then cryopreserved in liquid nitrogen vapor phase. Analytical flow cytometry was used to check the purity and quantity of each magnetically sorted T cell population. Genomic DNA was isolated from every sorted fraction and measured by UV absorbance on a Nanodrop 2000c. The data belong to a study of shared clonotypes between healthy human individuals (dated by TCRdb to 2020 to 2022). Regarding the study in general: The cohort included a few men and a couple of women between 18 and 49 years of age. Per donor, three plates each were used for CD4 naive and CD4 memory, two for CD8 naive, and one for CD8 memory. To estimate repertoire size and how much clonotypes are shared between individuals, the study performed deep sequencing of blood TCR repertoires from about five healthy adults. Different laboratories and diverse techniques were used to prepare libraries and sequence TCR repertoires, to increase sequencing depth and limit assay-specific biases. Each donor's leukapheresis produced roughly between roughly 0.94 and 9.5 billion PBMCs.

Results the study describes overall, beyond this receptor: Pairwise subsampling indicated that sequencing depth was expected to affect the degree of clonotype sharing among donors. Larger estimated clonotype richness was generally found for naive subsets than for memory subsets. Clonotypes shared by all four sorted-subset donors showed higher generation probabilities than non-shared clonotypes. Even with the large sequencing depth, rarefaction of the sorted-subset datasets indicated that sequencing was incomplete. Sharing across four donors was observed for approximately 5% of naive CD4, over 3% of naive CD8, about 2.3% of memory CD4, and about 0.38% of memory CD8 clonotypes. Sampling was limited to blood, and TCR repertoires in tissue likely differ from TCR repertoires in blood. Because the study included only a small number of donors, the genetic and exposure-history diversity represented was limited.

From a lookup of the germline V gene, CDR1 and CDR2 are MDHEN and SYDVKM. The CDR3 goes from the cysteine to the phenylalanine over 15 residues. The only DNA kept is the CDR3, 45 bases in frame from the first base. V has 4 bases trimmed and J has 10 bases trimmed; junction bases matching no gene number 6. The chain links TRBV28 with TRBJ2-1, and TRBD2 aligns with 14 junction nucleotides. This clonotype was obtained from a man aged 18 to 30 in good health. Some clones in this sample may be carry-over from other donors' samples. What was sequenced was naive CD4+ T cells from PBMCs. The cell subset or site tag for this specimen amounts to: CD45RA+ positively selected. This receptor carries the CDR3 CASSSGLAGVGEQFF. DNA sequence: TGTGCCAGCAGTTCGGGACTAGCGGGAGTAGGGGAGCAGTTCTTC.